The present entry profiles one T cell receptor (beta chain) with its context. V was trimmed by 2 bases and J by 9 bases, leaving 17 bases between them. Germline V gene sequence: CDR1 GTSNPN, CDR2 SVGIG (reference sequence). The CDR3 sequence is 14 residues long. In the original analysis: From reference gene primer amplification, estimates of nucleated cell counts were derived. Measured with immunoSEQ multiplex PCR; TCRdb has only the in-frame clones, and not every one. The V and J calls and clone size are taken from that table; D and trimming were inferred from the DNA. The table has 84,000 or so clones, over 80% seen once; the top ten hold about 10%. This entry belongs to a study of blood T cell repertoires in COVID-19. On the study more broadly: Acute-phase and convalescent COVID-19 samples originated in the United States, Italy and Spain. Sources were T cells, B-cell-depleted T cells, or PBMCs; the material itself was cDNA or gDNA.

Sequencing was carried out using peripheral blood. This chain uses TRBV30 with TRBJ1-5, with a possible D match to TRBD1 (5 bases). This receptor was obtained from a woman aged 70-85 years with active or convalescent COVID-19. CDR3 amino acids: CAWSKLRGRTPQHF. CDR3 sequence (DNA): TGTGCCTGGAGTAAATTAAGGGGTCGGACGCCCCAGCATTTT.